Below, 8 T cell receptor beta chains from the same sample are listed, as sequenced in a study of lung T cells in sarcoidosis with Löfgren's syndrome. TCRdb reprocessed the reads with MiXCR, giving one entry per CDR3 protein. Among 60,000 or so distinct CDR3 sequences listed, less than 25% were seen once. What was sequenced was CD4+ T cells from PBMCs. These receptors were taken from a human donor with sarcoidosis (Löfgren's syndrome or another form), or a control subject (not recorded which).

This clonotype showed up many times. This chain links TRBV7-2 with TRBJ2-7; TRBD1 is a possible D gene (5 bases). Germline V CDR1 and CDR2: SGHTA, FQGNSA. V shed 1 base and J shed 2 bases, with 12 bases lying between them. CDR3 length: 15 residues. The CDR3 is CASSLVADTPYEQYF. In nucleotides, the CDR3 is TGTGCCAGCAGCTTAGTTGCGGACACACCCTACGAGCAGTACTTC.

The sample holds many counts of this clonotype. The chain has TRBV6-1 and TRBJ1-3; D is unresolved. Between the trimmed V and J ends, which lost 10 bases and 1 base, there was a span of 8 bases. The CDR3 is 12 residues long. The germline CDR1 and CDR2 sequences are MNHNS and SASEGT. The CDR3 here is CATRSSGNTIYF. The CDR3 DNA reads TGTGCCACCCGGAGTTCTGGAAACACCATATATTTT.

As to this clonotype: Just one base apart from a much larger clone, this may be a read error. The J gene is TRBJ2-7, the V gene TRBV6-2 or TRBV6-3; D is undetermined. The length of the CDR3 is 13 residues. The germline V gene has CDR1 MNHEY and CDR2 SVGEGT. The CDR3: CATLSEAPYEQCF. CDR3 bases: TGTGCCACTCTATCCGAAGCCCCCTACGAGCAGTGCTTC.

This clonotype was found many times. The chain carries TRBV4-2 and TRBJ2-4; D gene uncertain. The CDR3 sequence is 16 residues long. CDR1 and CDR2 (germline): LGHNA, YNFKEQ. V was cut by 3 bases and J by 2 bases, with 14 bases left in between. CDR3 in amino acids: CASSQPSEGTKNIQYF. The CDR3 DNA is TGTGCCAGCAGCCAGCCATCGGAAGGTACCAAAAACATTCAGTACTTC.

In its sample, this clonotype was seen many times. CDR3 bases: TGTGCCACCACCTCGGCGGGGATTAGCACTGAAGCTTTCTTT. Its protein product is CATTSAGISTEAFF. The chain links TRBV6-1 to TRBJ1-1; D unresolved. The V end lost 10 bases, the J end lost 4 bases, and 19 bases lay between the germline ends. CDR3 length equals 14 residues. Germline-derived CDR1 and CDR2 are MNHNS and SASEGT.

At least ten counts were recorded for this clonotype. The chain links TRBV28 to TRBJ2-7; 8 bases agree with TRBD1. The CDR3 loop spans 13 amino acids. In germline, CDR1 is MDHEN, CDR2 SYDVKM. Trimming removed 5 bases from V and 6 bases from J; junction bases left unmatched: 6. CDR3 protein: CASSLNGQGEQYF. DNA of the CDR3: TGTGCCAGCAGTCTAAACGGACAGGGCGAGCAGTACTTC.

The chain uses TRBV12-3 or TRBV12-4 and TRBJ2-3, with 9 bases lining up with TRBD2. The CDR3 is 16 residues long. The J segment lost 1 base and the V segment lost 7 bases, leaving 9 bases of the junction unmatched. CDR3 sequence reads: CASNWLERGGTDTQYF. In DNA form, the CDR3 reads TGTGCCAGCAACTGGCTCGAGCGGGGGGGCACAGATACGCAGTATTTT.

This clonotype was detected a few times. This chain uses TRBV29-1 with TRBJ2-5, with a weak D call TRBD2 (6 bases). The CDR3 length is 14 residues. V lost 3 bases, J lost 5 bases, and 16 bases lay in between. Germline-derived CDR1 and CDR2 are SQVTM and ANQGSEA. CDR3 nucleotide sequence: TGCAGCGTTGATTGGGGACTCCCCCAGGAGACCCAGTACTTC. Protein product: CSVDWGLPQETQYF.